The clone carrying this T cell receptor (beta chain) was found once. Profiled with immunoSEQ multiplex PCR; TCRdb holds only in-frame clones, not every one. The table shows about 310,000 clones, with more than 70% occurring only once. V lost 6 bases, J lost 7 bases, and 16 bases lay in between. Germline V gene lookup returns CDR1 KGHSY and CDR2 FQNENV. There are 13 residues in the CDR3. The data are from a study of blood T cell repertoires in COVID-19. The sequence was collected from a woman aged 45 to 65 who had recovered from COVID-19. What was sequenced was peripheral blood. The chain combines TRBV16 with TRBJ2-7, with D perhaps matching TRBD2 (6 bases). CDR3 nucleotide sequence: TGTGCCAGCAGTTCGGGACTGATGGGGGAGCAGTACTTC. Protein product: CASSSGLMGEQYF.